The source of this TCR beta chain is a study of T cell responses to AZD1222 COVID-19 vaccine. TCRdb's table, derived via immunoSEQ multiplex PCR, lists solely in-frame clones and lacks some. Of 120,000 or so clones listed, 88% were seen once; the top ten hold roughly 8%. Trimming removed 7 bases from V and 2 bases from J, with 6 bases in between. The CDR3 contains 12 residues. Germline V gene data show CDR1 as MGHDK and CDR2 as SYGVNS. Broader study findings: Spike-specific TCR breadth and depth grew following two AZD1222 doses.

This clone was seen a single time. Its antigen is currently unknown. This receptor was obtained from an adult in good health. The V and J genes are TRBV25-1 and TRBJ1-3; D is ambiguous. The source material was peripheral blood, sampled on day 0 of AZD1222 vaccination. The CDR3 nucleotides read TGTGCCAGCAAGGACGCTGGAAACACCATATATTTT. Translating gives CASKDAGNTIYF.